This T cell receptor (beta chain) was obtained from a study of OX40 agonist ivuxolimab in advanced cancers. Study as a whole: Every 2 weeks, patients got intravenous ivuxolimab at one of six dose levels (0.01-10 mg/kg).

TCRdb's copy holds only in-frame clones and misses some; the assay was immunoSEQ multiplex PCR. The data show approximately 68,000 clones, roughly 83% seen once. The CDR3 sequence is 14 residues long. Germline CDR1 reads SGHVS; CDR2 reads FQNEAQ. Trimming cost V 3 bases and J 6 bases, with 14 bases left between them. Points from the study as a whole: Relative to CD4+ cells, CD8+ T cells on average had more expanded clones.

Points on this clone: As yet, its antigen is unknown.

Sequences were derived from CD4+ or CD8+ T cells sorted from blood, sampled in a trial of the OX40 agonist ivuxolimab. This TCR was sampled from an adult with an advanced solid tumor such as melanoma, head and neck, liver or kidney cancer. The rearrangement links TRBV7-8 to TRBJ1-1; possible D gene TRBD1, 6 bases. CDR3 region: CASSFYQGLPEAFF. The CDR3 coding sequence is TGTGCCAGCAGCTTCTACCAGGGGCTACCTGAAGCTTTCTTT.